This T cell receptor beta chain is from a study of OX40 agonist ivuxolimab in advanced cancers. Only in-frame clones appear in the TCRdb table, and some are missing; sequencing was by immunoSEQ multiplex PCR. Of some 96,000 clones listed, roughly four fifths are singletons. The sequence was obtained from an adult with an advanced solid tumor such as melanoma, head and neck, liver or kidney cancer. Here the sequenced sample was CD4+ or CD8+ T cells sorted from blood, taken in a trial of the OX40 agonist ivuxolimab.

The CDR3 spells CGTGQETQYF. The CDR3 nucleotides read TGCGGTACAGGGCAAGAGACCCAGTACTTC. This chain links TRBV20-1 with TRBJ2-5, with D possibly matching TRBD1 (6 bases). Germline V CDR1 and CDR2: DFQATT, SNEGSKA (reference sequence). The CDR3 is made up of 10 amino acids.